A single sample gave rise to the 10 T cell receptor beta chains below, sequenced in a study of beta chain features in type 1 diabetes. Notes on the study in general: Moderate yet significant TCRB CDR3 shortening was seen in Type 1 diabetes patients in all four CD4+ subsets.

The whole isolated RNA underwent reverse transcription, so sequencing captured expressed TCRB transcripts. Generated by immunoSEQ multiplex PCR, the TCRdb table keeps only in-frame clones and is missing some. The sample includes about 280,000 clones, around 16% seen only once; the top ten take roughly 0.015%. Their specific antigens are unknown. The sample consisted of naive CD4+ T cells from blood. The receptor set was obtained from a man younger than 30 with type 1 diabetes.

This clone has just a few counts. The chain combines TRBV19 with TRBJ2-2; unclear D gene. CDR1 LNHDA and CDR2 SQIVND come from the germline V gene (reference sequence). The CDR3 runs 17 residues. Trimming shortened V by 2 bases and J by 3 bases, and 16 bases separated the two germline ends. The CDR3 DNA follows: TGTGCCAGTAGTATAAAAGGAGAGACGTACTACACCGGGGAGCTGTTTTTT. This sequence encodes CASSIKGETYYTGELFF.

This clone was observed a handful of times. The gene calls are TRBV28 and TRBJ2-1, with 9 bases lining up with TRBD2. V lost 2 bases to trimming and J lost 2 bases; unmatched junction nucleotides: 7. The CDR3 contains 17 residues. Germline values: CDR1 MDHEN, CDR2 SYDVKM. CDR3 DNA: TGTGCCAGCAGTTTAACCCGGCTAGCGGGGACCTACAATGAGCAGTTCTTC. Translation: CASSLTRLAGTYNEQFF.

The chain uses TRBV28 and TRBJ2-7, with 10 bases matching TRBD1. This CDR3 comprises 15 residues. Per the germline V gene, CDR1 is MDHEN and CDR2 is SYDVKM. Losses at the gene ends were 4 bases for V and 4 bases for J; bases not matched to a gene: 7. CDR3 in DNA: TGTGCCAGCAGTTCCCTGGGACAGGGGCTATACGAGCAGTACTTC. It is translated as CASSSLGQGLYEQYF.

In DNA, the CDR3 is TGTGCCCAATCGCAGGGGGCATGGGAGGAGCAGTACTTC. Protein: CAQSQGAWEEQYF. The chain has TRBV30 and TRBJ2-7; 8 positions agree with TRBD1. From germline, CDR1 is GTSNPN and CDR2 SVGIG (reference sequence). The CDR3 runs to 13 residues. V shed 8 bases, J shed 7 bases, and the junction held 13 bases outside the gene matches. The full variable domain, in which reference TRBV30 and TRBJ2-7 provide the parts outside the CDR3, is SQTIHQWPATLVQPVGSPLSLECTVEGTSNPNLYWYRQAAGRGLQLLFYSVGIGQISSEVPQNLSASRPQDRQFILSSKKLLLSDSGFYLCAQSQGAWEEQYFGPGTRLTVT.

This clone has just a few counts. J is TRBJ1-4 and V is TRBV19; D is unclear. The V end was cut by 9 bases, the J end by 0 bases, with 17 bases between. Germline V gene sequence: CDR1 LNHDA, CDR2 SQIVND (reference sequence). The CDR3 totals 16 residues. The CDR3 sequence is CASSVARRATNEKLFF. The CDR3 bases are TGTGCCAGCAGTGTGGCCCGACGGGCAACTAATGAAAAACTGTTTTTT. The full variable domain, with the rest looked up from reference TRBV19 and TRBJ1-4, is DGGITQSPKYLFRKEGQNVTLSCEQNLNHDAMYWYRQDPGQGLRLIYYSQIVNDFQKGDIAEGYSVSREKKESFPLTVTSAQKNPTAFYLCASSVARRATNEKLFFGSGTQLSVL.

The V gene is TRBV7-8, the J gene TRBJ1-5; D unresolved. Trimming stripped 3 bases from V and 0 bases from J, with 6 bases between. This CDR3 is built from 14 residues. CDR1 SGHVS and CDR2 FQNEAQ come from the germline V gene. The CDR3 DNA follows: TGTGCCAGCAGCTTCACAGATAGCAATCAGCCCCAGCATTTT. Translation: CASSFTDSNQPQHF.

The chain is built from TRBV9 and TRBJ2-5, with a tentative D call TRBD1 (6 bases). V lost 2 bases, J lost 3 bases, and 11 bases lay in between. Germline CDR1 is SGDLS and CDR2 is YYNGEE. This CDR3 comprises 14 residues. In DNA form, the CDR3 reads TGTGCCAGCAGCGTGATACAGGGTGAAGAGACCCAGTACTTC. Protein product: CASSVIQGEETQYF.

This clone was counted between two and nine times. The J gene is TRBJ2-5, the V gene TRBV18; the match to TRBD1 covers 9 bases. V shed 3 bases, J shed 5 bases, and the junction held 7 bases outside the gene matches. CDR3 length equals 15 residues. Germline-derived CDR1 and CDR2 are KGHSH and LQKENI. The CDR3 DNA sequence: TGTGCCAGCTCACCTCGGACAGGGGTAGGGGAGACCCAGTACTTC. It yields the protein CASSPRTGVGETQYF.

The chain has TRBV5-4 and TRBJ2-1; 10 nucleotides match TRBD2. Germline lookup yields CDR1 SGHNT and CDR2 YYREEE (reference sequence). After removal of 3 bases from V and 0 bases from J, the junction contained 6 bases not matched to a gene. This CDR3 contains 17 residues. CDR3 nucleotides: TGTGCCAGCAGCTCAGGACTAGCGGATCTCTCCTACAATGAGCAGTTCTTC. Residues: CASSSGLADLSYNEQFF.

The genes are TRBV7-2 and TRBJ2-5; TRBD1 agrees at 7 bases. The CDR3 has 15 residues. Per the germline V gene, CDR1 is SGHTA and CDR2 is FQGNSA. Losses at the gene ends were 5 bases for V and 5 bases for J; bases not matched to a gene: 11. The CDR3, as DNA: TGTGCCAGCAGCCTCCTAACAGGGGTCCGGGAGACCCAGTACTTC. Translation gives CASSLLTGVRETQYF.